This TCR beta chain was recovered during a study of blood T cells in healthy people across ages. Notes on the study in general: Donors of long life had a larger count of naive CD4+ cells and greater diversity than aged donors.

A word on this clonotype: Its matching antigen is unknown.

The donors, healthy Caucasians from Russia, were aged about 6 to 95. Collection of roughly 9.8 milliliters of peripheral blood was performed for each donor. A sample-barcoded 5' primer and a J-beta primer mix were used in a second PCR of roughly 6 to 11 cycles. TCRdb independently ran MiXCR on the 5' RACE reads; one entry per CDR3 protein. The sample records about 1,400,000 distinct CDR3 sequences, about 43% being singletons. The CDR3 extends over 15 amino acids. Germline values: CDR1 SGHDT, CDR2 YYEEEE. V was cut by 4 bases and J by 5 bases, with 16 bases left in between. This rearrangement joins TRBV5-6 to TRBJ1-5, with D possibly being TRBD1 (6 bases). The sample consisted of blood. This receptor was taken from a woman aged 18 to 35 in good health. In DNA, the CDR3 is TGTGCCAGCAGCCCTGGGAGGGGGTTCGATCAGCCCCAGCATTTT. Translated, it gives CASSPGRGFDQPQHF.